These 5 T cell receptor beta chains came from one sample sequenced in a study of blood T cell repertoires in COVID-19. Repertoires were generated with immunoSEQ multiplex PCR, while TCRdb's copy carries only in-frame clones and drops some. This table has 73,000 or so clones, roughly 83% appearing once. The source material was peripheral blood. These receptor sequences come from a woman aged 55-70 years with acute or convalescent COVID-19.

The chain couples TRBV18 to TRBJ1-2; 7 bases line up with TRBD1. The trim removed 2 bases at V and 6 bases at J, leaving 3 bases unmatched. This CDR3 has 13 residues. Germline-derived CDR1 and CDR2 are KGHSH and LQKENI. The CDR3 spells CASSPVDRHGYTF. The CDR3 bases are TGTGCCAGCTCACCAGTGGACAGGCATGGCTACACCTTC.

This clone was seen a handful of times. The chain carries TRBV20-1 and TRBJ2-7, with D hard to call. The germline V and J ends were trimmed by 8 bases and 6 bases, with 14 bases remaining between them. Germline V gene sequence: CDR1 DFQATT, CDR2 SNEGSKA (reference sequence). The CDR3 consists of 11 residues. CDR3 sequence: CSLNRLSEQYF. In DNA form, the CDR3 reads TGCAGTTTAAATCGTCTATCCGAGCAGTACTTC.

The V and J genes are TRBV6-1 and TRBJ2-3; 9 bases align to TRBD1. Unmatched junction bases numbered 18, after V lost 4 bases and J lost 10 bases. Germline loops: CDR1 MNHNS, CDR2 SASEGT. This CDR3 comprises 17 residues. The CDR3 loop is CASSATRDRANPRSQYF. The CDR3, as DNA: TGTGCCAGCAGTGCGACTAGGGACAGGGCCAATCCGCGTTCGCAGTATTTT.

The CDR3 spells CASSQDLSGYGYTF. In DNA form, the CDR3 reads TGTGCCAGCAGCCAAGATCTTTCGGGCTATGGCTACACCTTC. V usage is TRBV3-1 (or the pseudogene TRBV3-2) and J usage is TRBJ1-2; D gene uncertain. CDR1 and CDR2 from the germline V gene are LGHDT and YNNKEL (reference sequence). V lost 0 bases, J lost 4 bases, and 9 bases lay in between. The CDR3 consists of 14 residues.

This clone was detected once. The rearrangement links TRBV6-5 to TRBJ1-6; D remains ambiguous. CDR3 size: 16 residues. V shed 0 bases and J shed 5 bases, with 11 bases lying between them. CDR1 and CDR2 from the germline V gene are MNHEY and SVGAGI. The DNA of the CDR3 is TGTGCCAGCAGTTACTCAACCAGAACCCATAATTCACCCCTCCACTTT. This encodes CASSYSTRTHNSPLHF.